This T cell receptor beta chain was profiled in a study of cytotoxic CD8 clonotypes in ibrutinib-treated CLL. About the study: Patients: some eleven relapsed/refractory, approximately 15 treatment-naive, roughly 17 IGHV unmutated. General study points: An increase in clonality occurred at ibrutinib response, followed by a return toward baseline at progression.

This clone was recorded a few times. The target antigen is unknown. The CDR3 is made up of 14 amino acids. J lost 7 bases, V lost 2 bases, and 5 bases had no gene match. Germline V CDR1 and CDR2: SGHRS, YFSETQ. Clones were sequenced by immunoSEQ multiplex PCR, and TCRdb holds only the in-frame ones, with some missing. The data contain about 130,000 clones, 79% of them singletons. V is TRBV5-1 and J is TRBJ2-7, with 11 bases aligning to TRBD1. The receptor comes from a human donor with chronic lymphocytic leukemia. Source: PBMCs, taken after 12 months of ibrutinib treatment. DNA for the CDR3: TGCGCCAGCAGCTTCGGACAGGGGGCGCGTGAGCAGTACTTC. Protein: CASSFGQGAREQYF.